The entry that follows covers one T cell receptor (beta chain) sequence. TCRdb keeps only in-frame clones here, not all; method: immunoSEQ multiplex PCR. Among 300,000 to 400,000 clones listed, about 90% were seen once. The data derive from a study of blood T cell repertoires in COVID-19. Study-wide context: The samples span acute and convalescent COVID-19 from the United States, Italy and Spain.

This clonotype originated in a woman aged 60-70 years with COVID-19, enrolled during active disease. The specimen was peripheral blood.

The CDR3 region is CASSPRFDNSPLHF. CDR3 DNA: TGTGCCAGCAGCCCCAGGTTTGATAATTCACCCCTCCACTTT. The chain couples TRBV7-6 to TRBJ1-6, with no clear D. Germline CDR1 and CDR2: SGHVS and FNYEAQ. V gave up 5 bases and J gave up 5 bases, with 10 bases separating them. The CDR3 consists of 14 residues.